This T cell receptor beta chain was sequenced for a study of blood T cells in healthy people across ages. This CDR3 spans 11 amino acids. From germline, CDR1 is DFQATT and CDR2 SNEGSKA (reference sequence). Primed by a sample-barcoded 5' primer and a J-beta primer mix, a second PCR proceeded for roughly 7 to 11 cycles. A single record per CDR3 protein comes from TCRdb applying MiXCR to the 5' RACE reads. The sample consists of approximately 850,000 distinct CDR3 sequences, about 42% of them appearing once. This clonotype has a handful of counts. The chain recombines TRBV20-1 with TRBJ1-1, with D unclear. Sequenced sample: blood. The origin of this receptor is a man in his sixties in good health. The CDR3 sequence is CAASMNTEAFF. The CDR3, as DNA: TGCGCAGCTAGCATGAACACTGAAGCTTTCTTT.